This is a list of T cell receptor beta chains from one sample in a study of response to subunit inactivated influenza vaccine. One entry per CDR3 protein results from TCRdb running MiXCR on the RT-PCR reads. The sample gives 500,000 to 550,000 distinct CDR3 sequences, approximately 22% of which show up once; 2.8% is in the top ten. These data were likewise used in another study, on T cells expressing NK-cell markers.

The specimen comprised CD4+ T cells sorted from PBMCs, sampled 11 to 12 days after vaccination. The receptors stem from a man in his forties or fifties who received an inactivated influenza vaccine. The CDR3 runs from the conserved cysteine through the conserved F or W.

j_call cdr3_length v_call cdr3_aa
TRBJ1-2 11 TRBV7-9 CASSQQWGYTF
TRBJ2-2 16 TRBV11-2 CASSYTTGRGTGELFF
TRBJ2-1 14 TRBV30 CAWNELNAYNEQFF
TRBJ2-1 16 TRBV6-5 CASSYRTPSSYNEQFF
TRBJ2-3 15 TRBV10-3 CAISTTSGRLDTQYF
TRBJ2-7 17 TRBV6-2/TRBV6-3 CASSPPKGRESSYEQYF
TRBJ2-3 11 TRBV10-3 CAISVKDTQYF
TRBJ2-1 17 TRBV19 CASSTLKGAGVGNEQFF
TRBJ2-7 16 TRBV20-1 CSAPGLAGAVSYEQYF
TRBJ2-1 15 TRBV2 CASKKSGGDYNEQFF
TRBJ2-2 14 TRBV5-1 CASSLSGITGELFF
TRBJ1-4 17 TRBV20-1 CSANDHGTGDFNEKLFF
TRBJ1-4 14 TRBV15 CATSKVGFDEKLFF
TRBJ1-4 12 TRBV20-1 CSAQGANEKLFF
TRBJ2-5 14 TRBV5-1 CASRNVGRRETQYF
TRBJ2-1 12 TRBV29-1 CSVGRSGNEQFF
TRBJ2-3 15 TRBV7-9 CASSRSGYSTDTQYF
TRBJ2-5 15 TRBV20-1 CSARDPTGQQETQYF
TRBJ2-5 15 TRBV20-1 CSAYRLGLVQETQYF
TRBJ1-4 15 TRBV7-8 CASSLARGGGEKLFF
TRBJ2-5 15 TRBV10-2 CASSTSQGGQETQYF
TRBJ1-2 12 TRBV9 CASALGSRGYTF
TRBJ2-5 13 TRBV3-1 CASSRQGIETQYF
TRBJ1-1 15 TRBV19 CASSLLRGGNTEAFF
TRBJ1-2 14 TRBV7-2 CASRPDRVMYGYTF
TRBJ1-2 13 TRBV20-1 CSARNLGGYGYTF
TRBJ2-3 15 TRBV12-3/TRBV12-4 CASSFRQDSTDTQYF
TRBJ1-1 16 TRBV6-2/TRBV6-3 CASSSDRGRGGTEAFF
TRBJ2-5 14 TRBV20-1 CSARVTSGKETQYF
TRBJ2-7 16 TRBV10-1 CASSPDSGTVAYEQYF
TRBJ2-3 17 TRBV12-3/TRBV12-4 CASMFQRGVTGTDTQYF
TRBJ2-3 16 TRBV7-2 CASSALTSGYTDTQYF
TRBJ1-2 14 TRBV20-1 CSAKTGTGFYGYTF
TRBJ2-7 15 TRBV5-5 CASSLTQGGSYEQYF
TRBJ2-5 15 TRBV5-5 CASSINRGPQETQYF
TRBJ2-5 13 TRBV10-2 CASSGTNKETQYF
TRBJ2-5 13 TRBV12-3/TRBV12-4 CASSPSRGGTQYF
TRBJ2-7 15 TRBV7-2 CASSYDPDSSYEQYF
TRBJ2-2 14 TRBV29-1 CSVGWSHSGGELFF
TRBJ2-7 16 TRBV20-1 CSARDRYRDRVYEQYF
TRBJ2-5 13 TRBV6-1 CASMIGFQETQYF
TRBJ2-3 16 TRBV7-9 CASSLFGPSGTDTQYF
TRBJ2-3 14 TRBV18 CASSPNGGASPQYF
TRBJ1-4 14 TRBV9 CASSDGGANEKLFF
TRBJ2-1 15 TRBV2 CASTVGRAFYNEQFF
TRBJ2-1 14 TRBV27 CATWGSGGADEQFF
TRBJ1-1 15 TRBV7-2 CASSLGHTVRVAAFF
TRBJ2-1 15 TRBV7-8 CASSWTGTDYNEQFF
TRBJ2-2 17 TRBV4-1 CASSQASSVRGTGELFF
TRBJ2-2 14 TRBV10-3 CAISTETNTGELFF
TRBJ1-6 16 TRBV18 CASSTQDRGYNSPLHF
TRBJ2-1 13 TRBV11-2 CASSFRGLHEQFF
TRBJ2-3 16 TRBV6-1 CASNEGGHRGTDTQYF
TRBJ2-3 16 TRBV2 CASKQRLSQGADTQYF
TRBJ1-1 16 TRBV6-1 CASRRRTDSMNTEAFF
TRBJ2-1 14 TRBV11-3 CASSFGGTYNEQFF